This T cell receptor (beta chain) came from a study of OX40 agonist ivuxolimab in advanced cancers. The overall study: At 0.01 to 10 mg/kg, ivuxolimab was administered intravenously to patients every 2 weeks. One patient with hepatocellular carcinoma and two with cutaneous melanoma, three in all, had partial responses.

Clones were sequenced by immunoSEQ multiplex PCR, and TCRdb holds only the in-frame ones, with some missing. The table records approximately 29,000 clones, more than 70% of them present only once. Autoimmune disease history or systemic immunosuppression led to patients being barred. CDR3 length: 14 residues. The V end was cut by 1 base, the J end by 1 base, with 7 bases between. The V gene's germline CDR1 is SSHAT and CDR2 FNYEAQ (reference sequence). Specimen: CD4+ or CD8+ T cells sorted from blood, collected in a trial of the OX40 agonist ivuxolimab. The chain employs TRBV7-7 and TRBJ2-5; D is unclear. This clonotype was sampled from an adult with an advanced solid tumor such as melanoma, head and neck, liver or kidney cancer. The CDR3 DNA is TGTGCCAGCAGCTTAGAGGGCAGCCAAGAGACCCAGTACTTC. Translated: CASSLEGSQETQYF.